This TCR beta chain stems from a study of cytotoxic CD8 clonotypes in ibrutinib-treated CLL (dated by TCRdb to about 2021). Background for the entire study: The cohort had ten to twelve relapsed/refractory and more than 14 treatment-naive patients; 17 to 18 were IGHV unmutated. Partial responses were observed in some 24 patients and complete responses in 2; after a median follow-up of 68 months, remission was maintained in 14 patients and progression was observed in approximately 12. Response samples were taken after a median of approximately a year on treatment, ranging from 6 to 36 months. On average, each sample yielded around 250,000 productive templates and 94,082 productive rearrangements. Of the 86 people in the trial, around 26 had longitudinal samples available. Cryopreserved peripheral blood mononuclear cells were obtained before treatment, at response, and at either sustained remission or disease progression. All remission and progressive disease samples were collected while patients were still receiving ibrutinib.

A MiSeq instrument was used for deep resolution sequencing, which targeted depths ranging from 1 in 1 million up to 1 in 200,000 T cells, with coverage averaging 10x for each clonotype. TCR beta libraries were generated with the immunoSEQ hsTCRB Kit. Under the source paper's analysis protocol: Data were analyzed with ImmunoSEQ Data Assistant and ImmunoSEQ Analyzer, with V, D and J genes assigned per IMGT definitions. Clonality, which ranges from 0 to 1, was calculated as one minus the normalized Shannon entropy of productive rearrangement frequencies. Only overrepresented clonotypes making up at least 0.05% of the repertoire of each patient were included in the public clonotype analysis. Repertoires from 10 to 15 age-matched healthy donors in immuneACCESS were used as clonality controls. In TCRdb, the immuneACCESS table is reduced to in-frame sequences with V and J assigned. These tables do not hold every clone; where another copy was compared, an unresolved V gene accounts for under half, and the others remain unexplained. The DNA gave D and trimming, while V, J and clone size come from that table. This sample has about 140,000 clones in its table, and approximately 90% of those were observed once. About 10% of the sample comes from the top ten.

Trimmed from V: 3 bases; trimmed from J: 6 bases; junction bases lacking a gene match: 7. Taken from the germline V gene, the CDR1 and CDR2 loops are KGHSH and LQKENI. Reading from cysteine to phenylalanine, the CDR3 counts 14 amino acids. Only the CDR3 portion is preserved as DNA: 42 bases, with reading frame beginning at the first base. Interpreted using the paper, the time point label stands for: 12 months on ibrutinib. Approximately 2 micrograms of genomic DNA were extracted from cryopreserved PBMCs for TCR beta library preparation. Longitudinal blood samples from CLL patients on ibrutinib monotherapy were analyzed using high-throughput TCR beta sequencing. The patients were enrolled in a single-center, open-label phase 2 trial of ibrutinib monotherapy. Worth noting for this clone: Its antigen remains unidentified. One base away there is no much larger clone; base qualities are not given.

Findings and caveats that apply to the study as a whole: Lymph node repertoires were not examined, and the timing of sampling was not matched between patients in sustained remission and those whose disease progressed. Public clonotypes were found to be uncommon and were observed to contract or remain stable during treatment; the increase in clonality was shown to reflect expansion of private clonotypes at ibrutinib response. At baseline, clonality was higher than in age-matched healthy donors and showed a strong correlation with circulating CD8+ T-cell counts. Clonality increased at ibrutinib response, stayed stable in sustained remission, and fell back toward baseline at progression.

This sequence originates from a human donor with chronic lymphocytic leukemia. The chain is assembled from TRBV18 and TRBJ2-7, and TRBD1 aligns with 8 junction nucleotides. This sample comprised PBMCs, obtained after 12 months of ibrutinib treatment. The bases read TGTGCCAGCTCACCGGCGGACAGGGAGAGCGAGCAGTACTTC. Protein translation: CASSPADRESEQYF.